What follows describes a single T cell receptor beta chain. Its antigen is undetermined. This sample is part of a study of molecular identifiers for immune sequencing clone quantification. The wider study: RNA from approximately 20,000 or 98,000 naive CD8 cells was split five ways in replicates, with four sequenced.

CDR1 and CDR2 from the germline V gene are MNHEY and SMNVEV (reference sequence). The junction had 5 bases not matched to a gene; V was cut back by 0 bases and J by 6 bases. The CDR3 covers 14 residues. Study-level results: Beyond 20 RNA copies, clones held over 99% of effector molecules, compared with under 1% in naive cells. Spiked TCR RNA from one Jurkat cell reportedly showed up when mixed among one million naive cells.

Methods described previously were used for bulk TCR libraries, and listed TCR primers were applied. TCRdb reprocessed the PCR reads via MiXCR and lists one record per CDR3 protein. The table has over 550,000 distinct CDR3 sequences, over 25% seen once. The V gene is TRBV27, the J gene TRBJ2-7, with 7 bases fitting TRBD1. Sequencing input: naive CD8+ T cells from blood, with Jurkat cell RNA spiked in. Subset specified: FACS-sorted CD8+CD4-CCR7+CD45RA+ naive T cells. This sequence was found in a human donor in good health. Some libraries in this study had Jurkat cell RNA spiked in. The CDR3 DNA sequence: TGTGCCAGCAGTTTATCGACAGCAGGGGGCGAGCAGTACTTC. Its translation is CASSLSTAGGEQYF.